The T cell receptor (beta chain) described here comes from a study of T cells in localized non-small cell lung cancer. With regard to this clone: Its antigen is not identified.

Study findings and constraints: Tumor showed lower T cell clonality than uninvolved adjacent lung, where it was highest. Longer survival (overall) was linked to higher T cell density in blood.

The CDR3 covers 14 residues. Germline assignment: CDR1 MDHEN and CDR2 SYDVKM. Trimming removed 3 bases from V and 2 bases from J, with 11 bases in between. Libraries were prepared by immunoSEQ multiplex PCR; TCRdb keeps only in-frame clonotypes and omits some of them. The sample shows around 30,000 clones, 92% of them seen only once. This receptor was identified in a woman aged 40 to 75 with stage III lung adenocarcinoma. The genes are TRBV28 and TRBJ2-7; D unclear. Sequences were derived from peripheral blood mononuclear cells, sampled before any cancer treatment. The DNA for the CDR3 is TGTGCCAGCAGTTTTCTGTCACGGGCCTACGAGCAGTACTTC. The encoded protein is CASSFLSRAYEQYF.